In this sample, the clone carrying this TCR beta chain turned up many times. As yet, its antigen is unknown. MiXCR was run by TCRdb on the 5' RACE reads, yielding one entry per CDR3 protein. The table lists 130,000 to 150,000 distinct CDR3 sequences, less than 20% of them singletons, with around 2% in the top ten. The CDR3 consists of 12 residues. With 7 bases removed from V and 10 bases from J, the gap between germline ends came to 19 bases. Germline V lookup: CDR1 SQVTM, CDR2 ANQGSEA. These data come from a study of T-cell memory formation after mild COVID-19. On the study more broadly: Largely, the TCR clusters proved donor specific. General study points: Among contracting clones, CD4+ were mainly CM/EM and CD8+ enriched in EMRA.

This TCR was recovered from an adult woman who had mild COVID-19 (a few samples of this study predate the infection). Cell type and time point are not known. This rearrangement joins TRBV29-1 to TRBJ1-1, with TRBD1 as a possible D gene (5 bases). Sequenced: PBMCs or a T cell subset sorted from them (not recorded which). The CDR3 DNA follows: TGCAGCGCGGCCGGGACCGCGGCGAGAGCTTTCTTT. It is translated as CSAAGTAARAFF.